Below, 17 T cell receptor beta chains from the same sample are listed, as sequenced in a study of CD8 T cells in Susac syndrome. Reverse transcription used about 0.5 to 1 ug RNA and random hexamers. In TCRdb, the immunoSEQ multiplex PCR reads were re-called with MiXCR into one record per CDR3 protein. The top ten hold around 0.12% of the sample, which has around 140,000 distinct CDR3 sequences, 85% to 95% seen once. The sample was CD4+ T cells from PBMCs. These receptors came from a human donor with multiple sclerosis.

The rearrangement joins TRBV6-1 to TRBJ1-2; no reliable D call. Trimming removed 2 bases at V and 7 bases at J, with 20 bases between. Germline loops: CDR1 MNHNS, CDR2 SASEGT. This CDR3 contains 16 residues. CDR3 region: CASSEILSAPRSGYTF. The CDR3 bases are TGTGCCAGCAGTGAAATATTGTCGGCCCCAAGGAGTGGCTACACCTTC.

DNA of the CDR3: TGCGCCAGCAGCCAAGATATAGGGACAAATGAGCAGTTCTTC. It encodes CASSQDIGTNEQFF. The chain recombines TRBV4-1 with TRBJ2-1; D possibly corresponds to TRBD1 (6 bases). V was pared by 0 bases and J by 7 bases, with 10 bases between. The germline CDR1 and CDR2 sequences are MGHRA and YSYEKL. This CDR3 has 14 residues.

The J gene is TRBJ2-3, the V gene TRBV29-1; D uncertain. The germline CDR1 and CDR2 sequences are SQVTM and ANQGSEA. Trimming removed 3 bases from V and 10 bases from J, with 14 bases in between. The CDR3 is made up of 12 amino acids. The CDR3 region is CSVDLARKAQYF. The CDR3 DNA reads TGCAGCGTTGATTTAGCCCGGAAGGCGCAGTATTTT.

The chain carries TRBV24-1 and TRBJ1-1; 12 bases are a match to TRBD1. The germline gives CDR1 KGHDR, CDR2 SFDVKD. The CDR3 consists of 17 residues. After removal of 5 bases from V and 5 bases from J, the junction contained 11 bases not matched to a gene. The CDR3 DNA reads TGTGCCACCAGTGGCAGCGGGACAGGGGGCCGGAGGACTGAAGCTTTCTTT. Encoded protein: CATSGSGTGGRRTEAFF.

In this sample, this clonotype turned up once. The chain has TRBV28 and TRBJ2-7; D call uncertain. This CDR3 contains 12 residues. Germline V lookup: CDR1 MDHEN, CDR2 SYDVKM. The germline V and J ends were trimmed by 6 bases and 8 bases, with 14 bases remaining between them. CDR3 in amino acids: CASRLGFGQQYF. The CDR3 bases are TGTGCCAGCAGATTAGGCTTTGGTCAGCAGTACTTC. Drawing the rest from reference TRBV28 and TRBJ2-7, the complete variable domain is DVKVTQSSRYLVKRTGEKVFLECVQDMDHENMFWYRQDPGLGLRLIYFSYDVKMKEKGDIPEGYSVSREKKERFSLILESASTNQTSMYLCASRLGFGQQYFGPGTRLTVT.

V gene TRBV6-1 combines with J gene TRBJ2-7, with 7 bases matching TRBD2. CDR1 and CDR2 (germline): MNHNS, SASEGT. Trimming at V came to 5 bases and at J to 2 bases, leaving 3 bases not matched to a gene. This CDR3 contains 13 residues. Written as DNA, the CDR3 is TGTGCCAGCAGTAGCGGGACTACCTACGAGCAGTACTTC. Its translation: CASSSGTTYEQYF.

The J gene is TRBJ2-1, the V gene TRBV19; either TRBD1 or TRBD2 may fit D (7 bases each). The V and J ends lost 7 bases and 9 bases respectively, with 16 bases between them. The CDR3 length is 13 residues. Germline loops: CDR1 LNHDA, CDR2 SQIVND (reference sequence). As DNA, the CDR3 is TGTGCCAGTATGGCGGTCAGGGGGGGTGAGCAGTTCTTC. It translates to CASMAVRGGEQFF. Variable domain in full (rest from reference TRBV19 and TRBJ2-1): DGGITQSPKYLFRKEGQNVTLSCEQNLNHDAMYWYRQDPGQGLRLIYYSQIVNDFQKGDIAEGYSVSREKKESFPLTVTSAQKNPTAFYLCASMAVRGGEQFFGPGTRLTVL.

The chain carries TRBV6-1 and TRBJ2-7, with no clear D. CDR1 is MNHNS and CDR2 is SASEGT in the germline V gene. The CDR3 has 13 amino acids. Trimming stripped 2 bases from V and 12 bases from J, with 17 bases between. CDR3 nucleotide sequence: TGTGCCAGCAGTGAAAGCTCTGGCACCGGATGGTACTTC. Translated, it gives CASSESSGTGWYF.

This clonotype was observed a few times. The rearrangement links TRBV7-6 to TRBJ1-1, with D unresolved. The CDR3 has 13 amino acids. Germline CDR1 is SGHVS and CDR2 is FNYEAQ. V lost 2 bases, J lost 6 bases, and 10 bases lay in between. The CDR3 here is CASSLMKSAEAFF. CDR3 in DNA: TGTGCCAGCAGCTTAATGAAGTCGGCTGAAGCTTTCTTT.

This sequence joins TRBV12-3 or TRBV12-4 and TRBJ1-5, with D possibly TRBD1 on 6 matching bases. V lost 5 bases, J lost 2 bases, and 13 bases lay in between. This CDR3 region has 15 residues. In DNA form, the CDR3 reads TGTGCCAGCAGTGGGGGGGGCAAAGGCAATCAGCCCCAGCATTTT. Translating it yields CASSGGGKGNQPQHF.

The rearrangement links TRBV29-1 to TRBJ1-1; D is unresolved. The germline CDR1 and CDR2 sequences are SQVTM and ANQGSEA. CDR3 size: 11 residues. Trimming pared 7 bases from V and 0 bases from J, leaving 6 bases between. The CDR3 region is CSGVVNTEAFF. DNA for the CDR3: TGCAGCGGCGTGGTGAACACTGAAGCTTTCTTT. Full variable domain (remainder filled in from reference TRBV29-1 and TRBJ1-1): SAVISQKPSRDICQRGTSLTIQCQVDSQVTMMFWYRQQPGQSLTLIATANQGSEATYESGFVIDKFPISRPNLTFSTLTVSNMSPEDSSIYLCSGVVNTEAFFGQGTRLTVV.

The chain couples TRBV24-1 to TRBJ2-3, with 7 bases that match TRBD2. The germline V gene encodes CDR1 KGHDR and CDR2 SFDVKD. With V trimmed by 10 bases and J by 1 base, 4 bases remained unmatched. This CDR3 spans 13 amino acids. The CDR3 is CATQRDGTDTQYF. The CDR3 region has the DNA TGTGCCACTCAGCGGGATGGCACAGATACGCAGTATTTT.

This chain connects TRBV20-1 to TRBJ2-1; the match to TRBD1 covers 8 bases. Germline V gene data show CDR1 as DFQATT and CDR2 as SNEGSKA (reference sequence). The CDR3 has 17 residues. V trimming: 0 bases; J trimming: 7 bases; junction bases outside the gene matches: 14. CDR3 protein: CSARDDWRQGALNEQFF. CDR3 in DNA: TGCAGTGCTAGAGATGACTGGCGGCAGGGGGCTTTGAATGAGCAGTTCTTC.

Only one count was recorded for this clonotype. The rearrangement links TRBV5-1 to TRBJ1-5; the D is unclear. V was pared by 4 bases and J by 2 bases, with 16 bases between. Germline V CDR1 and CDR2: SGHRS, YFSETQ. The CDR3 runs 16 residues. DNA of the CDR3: TGCGCCAGCAGCCCTGGACGGAGCGAGGGCAATCAGCCCCAGCATTTT. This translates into CASSPGRSEGNQPQHF.

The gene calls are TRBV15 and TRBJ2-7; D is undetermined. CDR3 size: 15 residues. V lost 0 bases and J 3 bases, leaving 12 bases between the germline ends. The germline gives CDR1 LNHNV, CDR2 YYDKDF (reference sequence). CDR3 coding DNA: TGTGCCACCAGCAGAGATCTCGTACTTAACTACGAGCAGTACTTC. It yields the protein CATSRDLVLNYEQYF.

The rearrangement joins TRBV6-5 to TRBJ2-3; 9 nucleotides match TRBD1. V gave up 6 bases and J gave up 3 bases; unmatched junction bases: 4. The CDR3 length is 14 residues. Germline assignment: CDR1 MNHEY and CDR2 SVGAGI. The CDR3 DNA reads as TGTGCCAGCAGCAACAGGGGGCGAACAGATACGCAGTATTTT. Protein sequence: CASSNRGRTDTQYF.

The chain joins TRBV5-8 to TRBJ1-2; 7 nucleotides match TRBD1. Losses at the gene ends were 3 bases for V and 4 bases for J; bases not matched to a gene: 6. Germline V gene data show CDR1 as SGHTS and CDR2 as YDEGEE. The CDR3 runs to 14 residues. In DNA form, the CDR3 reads TGTGCCAGCAGCTGGGGACAGCAGCTCTATGGCTACACCTTC. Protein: CASSWGQQLYGYTF.